This T cell receptor beta chain was sequenced during a study of T cell repertoires in cytomegalovirus infection. Points from the study as a whole: HLA-C-restricted CMV clonotypes gave the most frequent clonotype in two of eight donors.

From the reads, TCRdb called clonotypes with MiXCR, one entry per CDR3 protein. This sample has more than 200,000 distinct CDR3 sequences; 8% to 9.5% occur once, and the top ten carry approximately 16%. As concerns this clonotype: What it binds is unknown.

Sequencing was carried out using PBMCs. This receptor was identified in a human donor in good health (CMV status not recorded). Some clones in this sample may be carry-over from other donors' samples.

The CDR3 spells CASSFRLADPGELFF. In DNA, the CDR3 is TGCGCCAGCAGCTTTCGACTAGCGGATCCCGGGGAGCTGTTTTTT. This rearrangement joins TRBV5-1 to TRBJ2-2; 9 nucleotides agree with TRBD2. The CDR3 has 15 residues. Losses at the gene ends were 2 bases for V and 6 bases for J; bases not matched to a gene: 5. Per the germline V gene, CDR1 is SGHRS and CDR2 is YFSETQ.